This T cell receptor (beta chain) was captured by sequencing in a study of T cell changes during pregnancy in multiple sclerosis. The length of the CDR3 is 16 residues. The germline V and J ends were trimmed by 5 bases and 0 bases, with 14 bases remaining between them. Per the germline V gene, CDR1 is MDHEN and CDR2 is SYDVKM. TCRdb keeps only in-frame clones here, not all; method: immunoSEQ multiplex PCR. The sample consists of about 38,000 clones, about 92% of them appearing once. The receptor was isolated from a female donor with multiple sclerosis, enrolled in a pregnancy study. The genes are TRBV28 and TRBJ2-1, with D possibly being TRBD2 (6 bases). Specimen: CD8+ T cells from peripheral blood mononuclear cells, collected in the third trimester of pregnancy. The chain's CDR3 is CASSTPRESSYNEQFF. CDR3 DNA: TGTGCCAGCAGTACCCCACGGGAGAGCTCCTACAATGAGCAGTTCTTC.